This TCR beta chain is from a study of shared clonotypes between healthy human individuals. Study details: Sampling drew on donors who were a couple of women and three men aged 18 to 49. Notes on the study in general: The donor pool, a small one, limited the genetic and exposure-history diversity represented.

On this clone itself: Antigen unknown.

Sequencing used immunoSEQ multiplex PCR; TCRdb keeps in-frame clones, though not all of them. The sample yields 980,000 or so clones, 76% seen once. V lost 1 base and J lost 1, with 8 bases in between. The germline V gene has CDR1 SGHTA and CDR2 FQGNSA. CDR3 length: 15 residues. The TCR sequence derives from a man aged 18 to 30 in good health. Specimen: memory CD4+ T cells sorted from blood. Subset in this sample: CD45RA-negative fraction. This chain connects TRBV7-2 to TRBJ1-5, with a tentative D call TRBD1 (6 bases). The DNA of the CDR3 is TGTGCCAGCAGCTTAGTACAGGGAAGCAATCAGCCCCAGCATTTT. It yields the protein CASSLVQGSNQPQHF.